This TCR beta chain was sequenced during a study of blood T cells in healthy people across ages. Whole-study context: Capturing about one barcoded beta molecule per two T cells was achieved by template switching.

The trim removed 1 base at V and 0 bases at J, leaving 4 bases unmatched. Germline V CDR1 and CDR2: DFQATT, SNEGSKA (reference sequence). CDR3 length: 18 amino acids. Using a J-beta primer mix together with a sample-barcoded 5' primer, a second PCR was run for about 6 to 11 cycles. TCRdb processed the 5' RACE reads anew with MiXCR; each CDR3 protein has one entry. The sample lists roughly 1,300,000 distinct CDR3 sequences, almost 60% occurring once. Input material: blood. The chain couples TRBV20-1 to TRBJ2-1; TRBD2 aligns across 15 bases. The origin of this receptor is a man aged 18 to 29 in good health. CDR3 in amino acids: CSARGTSGRAGSYNEQFF. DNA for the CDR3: TGCAGTGCTAGAGGGACTAGCGGGAGGGCGGGCTCCTACAATGAGCAGTTCTTC.